The 32 T cell receptor beta chains below all came from one sample that was sequenced in a study of cytomegalovirus exposure and HLA in healthy donors. 13 Jbeta primers and 60 Vbeta primers were used for the PCR. Clones were read by immunoSEQ multiplex PCR, and TCRdb kept only the in-frame ones, dropping some. The table lists some 150,000 clones, around 10% of them singletons, with around 7% in the top ten. The sequencing sample was made of PBMCs. The source is a woman in her 40s in good health and CMV-seropositive.

With regard to this clone: This likely comes from a read error, as the CDR3 has no conserved phenylalanine or tryptophan at its end. The chain links TRBV18 to TRBJ1-2; the D gene is possibly TRBD1 (6 bases). Per the germline V gene, CDR1 is KGHSH and CDR2 is LQKENI. The ends were cut back, 4 bases at V and 7 bases at J, with 19 bases in the middle. This CDR3 has 15 residues. This chain's CDR3 is CASSLQGSPISGYTV. Written as DNA, the CDR3 is TGTGCCAGCTCACTACAGGGATCCCCTATTAGTGGCTACACCGTC.

The chain is built from TRBV6-6 and TRBJ1-1; tentative D call: TRBD1 (6 bases). Trimming shortened V by 6 bases and J by 4 bases, and 12 bases separated the two germline ends. This CDR3 comprises 13 residues. The germline V gene has CDR1 MNHNY and CDR2 SVGAGI (reference sequence). The CDR3 coding sequence is TGTGCCAGCAGGGTGGGGGCCGGCACTGAAGCTTTCTTT. This gives the protein CASRVGAGTEAFF.

The rearrangement uses TRBV18 and TRBJ1-1; D might be TRBD1 (6 bases). Germline V gives CDR1 KGHSH, CDR2 LQKENI. The CDR3 spans 15 residues. V lost 0 bases and J lost 6, with 14 bases in between. The CDR3: CASSPPGGAEAEAFF. CDR3 nucleotides: TGTGCCAGCTCACCACCAGGGGGGGCAGAGGCTGAAGCTTTCTTT.

There are a few counts of this clone. The V and J genes are TRBV6-5 and TRBJ1-6, with D possibly being TRBD1 (6 bases). Germline values: CDR1 MNHEY, CDR2 SVGAGI. The V end lost 6 bases, the J end lost 5 bases, and 11 bases lay between the germline ends. The CDR3 spans 14 residues. CDR3 sequence reads: CASRGGGHNSPLHF. The CDR3 DNA follows: TGTGCCAGCAGGGGTGGGGGCCATAATTCACCCCTCCACTTT.

J is TRBJ2-5 and V is TRBV5-1; 7 nucleotides agree with TRBD2. V lost 4 bases and J lost 5; bases outside the gene matches: 14. Germline-derived CDR1 and CDR2 are SGHRS and YFSETQ. The CDR3 is made up of 16 amino acids. In DNA, the CDR3 is TGCGCCAGCAGCCCGGGAAGTGGGAGGGTTTTGGAGACCCAGTACTTC. This encodes CASSPGSGRVLETQYF.

The DNA for the CDR3 is TGCGCCAGCAGCTTGGCAATTCCAGCGGGGGGCTACAATGAGCAGTTCTTC. Amino acid sequence: CASSLAIPAGGYNEQFF. The V gene is TRBV5-1, the J gene TRBJ2-7; 9 bases line up with TRBD2. The J call may be incorrect, as the DNA end agrees better with TRBJ2-1. Germline V gene data show CDR1 as SGHRS and CDR2 as YFSETQ. The CDR3 totals 17 residues.

The V call is TRBV2, the J call TRBJ1-5; a weak D match, TRBD1 (6 bases). V lost 6 bases to trimming and J lost 0 bases, with 12 bases between them. The CDR3 totals 15 residues. Germline lookup yields CDR1 SNHLY and CDR2 FYNNEI. CDR3 in DNA: TGTGCCAGCAGCGACGGACAGCTTAGCAATCAGCCCCAGCATTTT. Translation gives CASSDGQLSNQPQHF.

The chain employs TRBV29-1 and TRBJ2-3; D is unresolved. The CDR3 is 14 residues long. The V end was cut by 5 bases, the J end by 1 base, with 13 bases between. Germline V CDR1 and CDR2: SQVTM, ANQGSEA. The CDR3 nucleotides are TGCAGCGTTTCTACGACATTCCGCACAGATACGCAGTATTTT. This encodes CSVSTTFRTDTQYF.

As to this clone: Possible read error: a much larger clone is one base away. Within the sample, other DNA sequences also encode this same CDR3. The chain is built from TRBV6-1 and TRBJ1-6; tentative D call: TRBD1 (6 bases). CDR3 length: 15 amino acids. Germline CDR1 MNHNS, CDR2 SASEGT. CDR3 residues: CASSERGAYNSPLHF. The CDR3 nucleotides are TGCGCCAGCAGTGAACGGGGGGCTTATAATTCACCCCTCCACTTT.

The rearrangement links TRBV10-2 to TRBJ1-5; D possibly corresponds to TRBD1 (5 bases). This CDR3 is built from 17 residues. Germline CDR1 and CDR2: WSHSY and SAAADI. V was cut by 3 bases and J by 2 bases, with 17 bases left in between. CDR3 protein: CASSDPGTDGGNQPQHF. Written as DNA, the CDR3 is TGCGCCAGCAGTGATCCCGGGACTGATGGAGGCAATCAGCCCCAGCATTTT.

In this sample, this clone turned up a few times. The rearrangement links TRBV7-2 to TRBJ2-4; 7 nucleotides align to TRBD1. Germline V CDR1 and CDR2: SGHTA, FQGNSA. The CDR3 sequence is 15 residues long. V was clipped by 5 bases and J by 5 bases; unmatched bases: 9. Written as DNA, the CDR3 is TGTGCCAGCAGCCCTGCCGCAGACAGGGAAAACATTCAGTACTTC. It encodes CASSPAADRENIQYF.

V and J are TRBV6-1 and TRBJ1-2; D unclear. V dropped 5 bases and J dropped 8 bases, with 18 bases sitting between them. Germline V gene sequence: CDR1 MNHNS, CDR2 SASEGT. The CDR3 has 14 residues. DNA for the CDR3: TGTGCCAGCAGTCAGGAGGCAGCCGCCCACGGCTACACCTTC. Its protein product is CASSQEAAAHGYTF.

This clone has a handful of counts. The CDR3 sequence: CASSSSGTGKNIQYF. The CDR3 DNA reads as TGTGCCAGCAGTTCGTCCGGGACAGGAAAAAACATTCAGTACTTC. This chain links TRBV28 with TRBJ2-4, with TRBD1 matching 8 bases. The CDR3 is 15 amino acids. After removal of 4 bases from V and 4 bases from J, the junction contained 6 bases not matched to a gene. The V gene's germline CDR1 is MDHEN and CDR2 SYDVKM.

This rearrangement joins TRBV6-5 to TRBJ2-7; the D is unclear. V gave up 6 bases and J gave up 3 bases, with 18 bases separating them. The CDR3 has 15 amino acids. Germline V gene data show CDR1 as MNHEY and CDR2 as SVGAGI. In DNA, the CDR3 is TGTGCCAGCAGCCGACTCGCTTCCGTCGGCTACGAGCAGTACTTC. It specifies CASSRLASVGYEQYF.

V is TRBV7-2 and J is TRBJ2-2; possible D gene TRBD1, 6 bases. V was pared by 1 base and J by 2 bases, with 8 bases between. CDR3 length: 15 amino acids. In germline, CDR1 is SGHTA, CDR2 FQGNSA. The CDR3 DNA sequence: TGTGCCAGCAGCTTAGTACAGGGTAACACCGGGGAGCTGTTTTTT. It translates to CASSLVQGNTGELFF.

The chain employs TRBV7-2 and TRBJ2-7, with TRBD2 identical over 12 bases. CDR3 length equals 14 residues. Germline assignment: CDR1 SGHTA and CDR2 FQGNSA. V lost 5 bases, J lost 6 bases, and 5 bases stayed unmatched. The CDR3 region is CASSALAGGGEQYF. As DNA, the CDR3 is TGTGCCAGCAGCGCACTAGCGGGGGGAGGCGAGCAGTACTTC.

This clone was found a few times. V gene TRBV7-9 combines with J gene TRBJ2-7, with D possibly being TRBD1 (6 bases). The CDR3 is made up of 13 amino acids. From germline, CDR1 is SEHNR and CDR2 FQNEAQ (reference sequence). V was clipped by 5 bases and J by 2 bases, with 10 bases between them. DNA for the CDR3: TGTGCCAGCAGCCAGGGGCTCCCCTACGAGCAGTACTTC. Translating it yields CASSQGLPYEQYF.

The chain recombines TRBV5-1 with TRBJ1-2, with D unclear. The V end lost 2 bases, the J end lost 4 bases, and 12 bases lay between the germline ends. CDR3 length equals 14 residues. Germline V gives CDR1 SGHRS, CDR2 YFSETQ. CDR3 nucleotide sequence: TGCGCCAGCAGCTTCCGGGAACCGAGCTATGGCTACACCTTC. Translating it yields CASSFREPSYGYTF.

A few counts support this clone. The V and J genes are TRBV7-7 and TRBJ2-1; TRBD1 agrees at 11 bases. V lost 3 bases and J lost 12; bases outside the gene matches: 4. Germline V lookup: CDR1 SSHAT, CDR2 FNYEAQ (reference sequence). The CDR3 is 13 amino acids. CDR3 residues: CASSLDRGLVQFF. The CDR3 region has the DNA TGTGCCAGCAGCTTGGACAGGGGGCTCGTGCAGTTCTTC.

This clone turned up a few times. The chain uses TRBV14 and TRBJ2-1; 8 bases are shared with TRBD2. The ends lost 1 base at V and 3 bases at J; junction bases unmatched: 2. The CDR3 spans 15 residues. Germline lookup yields CDR1 SGHDN and CDR2 FVKESK. CDR3 sequence: CASSQVLAGYNEQFF. The CDR3 DNA is TGTGCCAGCAGCCAAGTTCTAGCGGGCTACAATGAGCAGTTCTTC.

The sample holds a few counts of this clone. The chain employs TRBV29-1 and TRBJ2-2, with 8 bases aligning to TRBD1. The CDR3 contains 13 residues. Looked up from germline, CDR1 is SQVTM and CDR2 is ANQGSEA. The V and J ends lost 7 bases and 1 base, in that order; junction bases with no gene match: 2. CDR3 protein: CSGGQGNTGELFF. As DNA, the CDR3 is TGCAGCGGCGGACAGGGGAACACCGGGGAGCTGTTTTTT.

The V gene is TRBV5-1, the J gene TRBJ2-6; the match to TRBD1 covers 7 bases. The CDR3 runs 18 residues. Germline CDR1 reads SGHRS; CDR2 reads YFSETQ. With 1 base clipped from V and 0 bases from J, the junction kept 7 bases outside the gene matches. This CDR3 reads CASSLSGRGFSGANVLTF. The CDR3 DNA is TGCGCCAGCAGCTTGTCCGGCAGGGGGTTCTCTGGGGCCAACGTCCTGACTTTC.

In its sample, this clone was seen a few times. The chain couples TRBV13 to TRBJ2-3, with 8 bases that match TRBD2. The junction had 11 bases not matched to a gene; V was cut back by 1 base and J by 5 bases. The CDR3 has 17 amino acids. Germline CDR1 PRHDT, CDR2 FYEKMQ (reference sequence). CDR3 DNA sequence: TGTGCCAGCAGCTTAGCCGGACTAGCCGGGAGGGGAGATACGCAGTATTTT. Translated: CASSLAGLAGRGDTQYF.

The V gene is TRBV5-1, the J gene TRBJ2-3, with D perhaps TRBD2 (7 bases). The CDR3 has 14 residues. V lost 7 bases to trimming and J lost 4 bases, with 16 bases between them. The germline gives CDR1 SGHRS, CDR2 YFSETQ. Written as DNA, the CDR3 is TGCGCCAGCGAGTGGGGGGGGCTATCAGATACGCAGTATTTT. Its protein product is CASEWGGLSDTQYF.

This clone came up a few times. This chain connects TRBV19 to TRBJ2-7; 9 nucleotides match TRBD2. The germline V gene has CDR1 LNHDA and CDR2 SQIVND (reference sequence). V lost 10 bases to trimming and J lost 3 bases; unmatched junction nucleotides: 7. The CDR3 is 13 amino acids. CDR3 nucleotide sequence: TGTGCCACCAGACGCGGGGGGGGCTACGAGCAGTACTTC. Translating gives CATRRGGGYEQYF.

This clone was counted between two and nine times. This chain joins TRBV19 and TRBJ2-1; possible D gene TRBD2, 6 bases. CDR1 is LNHDA and CDR2 is SQIVND in the germline V gene (reference sequence). The CDR3 contains 15 residues. Trimming pared 6 bases from V and 0 bases from J, leaving 12 bases between. CDR3 region: CASRPGGRSYNEQFF. CDR3 in DNA: TGTGCCAGTAGGCCCGGGGGTCGCTCCTACAATGAGCAGTTCTTC.

The rearrangement uses TRBV5-1 and TRBJ2-7; 8 bases align to TRBD1. J gave up 3 bases and V 4 bases, and 9 bases lay outside the gene matches. In germline, CDR1 is SGHRS, CDR2 YFSETQ. This CDR3 region has 15 residues. The CDR3 DNA sequence: TGCGCCAGCAGCCCCTCGGGACAGGTAGACTACGAGCAGTACTTC. It translates to CASSPSGQVDYEQYF.

This clone occurred a few times. The sample has other DNA sequences that encode this CDR3 too. The chain uses TRBV4-1 and TRBJ2-1; maybe TRBD2 (7 bases). V was trimmed by 3 bases and J by 5 bases, leaving 20 bases between them. Germline values: CDR1 MGHRA, CDR2 YSYEKL. CDR3 size: 17 residues. The CDR3 loop is CASSQGREGGIHNEQFF. In DNA form, the CDR3 reads TGCGCCAGCAGCCAGGGGAGGGAGGGGGGGATCCACAATGAGCAGTTCTTC.

The CDR3 loop reads CASSPPTEPLQYF. CDR3 DNA sequence: TGTGCCAGCAGCCCTCCGACAGAGCCCTTGCAGTACTTC. V is TRBV7-7 and J is TRBJ2-7, with D maybe TRBD1 (5 bases). V lost 5 bases to trimming and J lost 9 bases, with 17 bases between them. The CDR3 runs 13 residues. The V gene's germline CDR1 is SSHAT and CDR2 FNYEAQ (reference sequence).

This clone was observed a few times. V usage is TRBV6-1 and J usage is TRBJ1-2; D uncertain. V was cut by 8 bases and J by 1 base, with 8 bases left in between. The CDR3 is 12 residues long. Germline V gene lookup returns CDR1 MNHNS and CDR2 SASEGT. This CDR3 reads CASGSGNYGYTF. The CDR3 DNA sequence: TGTGCCAGCGGTAGCGGTAACTATGGCTACACCTTC.

This clone has a handful of counts. The rearrangement uses TRBV5-1 and TRBJ1-3; 8 nucleotides agree with TRBD1. The ends lost 4 bases at V and 4 bases at J; junction bases unmatched: 16. This CDR3 spans 18 amino acids. Germline V gives CDR1 SGHRS, CDR2 YFSETQ. This chain's CDR3 is CASSQTWTGTRSGNTIYF. The CDR3, as DNA: TGCGCCAGCAGCCAAACTTGGACAGGGACAAGATCAGGAAACACCATATATTTT.

In its sample, this clone was seen a few times. The rearrangement joins TRBV5-8 to TRBJ2-5; 8 bases fit TRBD2. The germline V gene has CDR1 SGHTS and CDR2 YDEGEE. This CDR3 has 14 amino acids. Trimming cost V 0 bases and J 5 bases; bases outside gene matches: 3. The CDR3 sequence is CASSLETSAETQYF. The CDR3 nucleotides read TGTGCCAGCAGCTTGGAGACTAGCGCGGAGACCCAGTACTTC.